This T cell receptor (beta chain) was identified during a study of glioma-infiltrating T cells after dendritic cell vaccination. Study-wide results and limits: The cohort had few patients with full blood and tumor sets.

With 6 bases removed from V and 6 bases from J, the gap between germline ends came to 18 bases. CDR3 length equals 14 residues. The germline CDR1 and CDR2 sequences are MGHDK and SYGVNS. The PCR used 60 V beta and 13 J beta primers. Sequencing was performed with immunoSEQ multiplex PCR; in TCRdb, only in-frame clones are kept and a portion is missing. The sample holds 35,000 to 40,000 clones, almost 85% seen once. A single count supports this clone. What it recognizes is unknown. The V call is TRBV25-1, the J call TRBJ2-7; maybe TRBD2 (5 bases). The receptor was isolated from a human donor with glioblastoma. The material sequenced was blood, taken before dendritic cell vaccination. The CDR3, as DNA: TGTGCCAGCAGGTGGGCAGGTGGAGGATCCGAGCAGTACTTC. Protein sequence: CASRWAGGGSEQYF.